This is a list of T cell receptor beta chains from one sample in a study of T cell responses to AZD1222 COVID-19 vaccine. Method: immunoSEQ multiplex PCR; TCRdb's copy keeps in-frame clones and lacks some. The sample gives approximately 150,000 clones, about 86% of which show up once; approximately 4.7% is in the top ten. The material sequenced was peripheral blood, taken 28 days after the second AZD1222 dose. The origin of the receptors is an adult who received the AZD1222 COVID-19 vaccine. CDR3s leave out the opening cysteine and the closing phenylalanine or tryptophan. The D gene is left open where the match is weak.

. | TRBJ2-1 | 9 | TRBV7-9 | ASSVYNEQF
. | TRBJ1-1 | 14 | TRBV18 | ASSPIYRVGDAEAF
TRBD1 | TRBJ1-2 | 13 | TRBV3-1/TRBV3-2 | ASSQTGQGFYGYT
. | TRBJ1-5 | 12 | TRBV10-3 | AISESGHNQPQH
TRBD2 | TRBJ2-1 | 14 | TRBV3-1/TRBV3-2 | ASSQLLAGGPGEQF
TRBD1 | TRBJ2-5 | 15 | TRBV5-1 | ASSPRADRGLTETQY
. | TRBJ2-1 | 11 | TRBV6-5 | ASSQTKWGEQF
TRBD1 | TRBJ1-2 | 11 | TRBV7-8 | ASSFWTGKGYT
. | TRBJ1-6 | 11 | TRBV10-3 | AISDGANSPLH
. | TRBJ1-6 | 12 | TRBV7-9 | ASSLRSGNSPLH
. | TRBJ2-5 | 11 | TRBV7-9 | ASTYAPAETQY
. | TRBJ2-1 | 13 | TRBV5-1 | ASIRDGSSYNEQF
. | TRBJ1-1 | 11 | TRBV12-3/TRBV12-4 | ASSPGENTEAF
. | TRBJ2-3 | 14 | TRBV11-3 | ARTQTRDSSTDTQY
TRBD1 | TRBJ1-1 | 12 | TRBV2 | ASKARGPYTEAF
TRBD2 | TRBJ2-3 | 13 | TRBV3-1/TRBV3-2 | ASNPSGRGADTQY
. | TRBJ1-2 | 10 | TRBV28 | ASGSQNYGYT
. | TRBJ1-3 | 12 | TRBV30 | ACGDRSSGNTIY
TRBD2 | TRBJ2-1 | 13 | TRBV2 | ASSAEGGGYNEQF
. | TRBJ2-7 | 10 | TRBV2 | ASSVMGGEQY